This T cell receptor (beta chain) was identified during a study of blood T cell repertoires in COVID-19 (dated by TCRdb to about 2020). About the study as a whole: Samples covering the acute and convalescent phases of COVID-19 were provided by collaborators in the United States, Italy and Spain. The prospective study material was composed of cDNA or gDNA derived from T cells, B-cell-depleted T cells, or PBMCs. The dataset comprised deeply sampled blood TCRbeta repertoires from subjects exposed to, actively infected with, or recovered from COVID-19. The repertoires were made available in a free public database intended to serve as a resource for research on the immune response to SARS-CoV-2. The samples were drawn from two sources: the first 160 participants of the ongoing ImmuneRACE study, and 1,200 or so subjects contributed by 6 global collaborators. Nearly every sample came with metadata listing a de-identified subject ID, COVID-19 status, age in years and sex. Where available, HLA class I and class II types were obtained from metadata supplied by the sample provider rather than from assay-based typing.

Study-level results and caveats: Clinical and demographic metadata were provided uncurated, with the amount varying by source and participant.

TCRbeta CDR3 regions were amplified from genomic DNA by means of the immunoSEQ Assay, a bias-controlled multiplex PCR. As for the authors' bioinformatics: Nucleated cell counts per sample were estimated from amplification of reference gene primers within the assay. To quantify the absolute abundance of each unique TCRbeta CDR3 rearrangement, sequence reads were collapsed and filtered. Productive Simpson clonality was computed per sample as the square root of Simpson's diversity index over productive rearrangements. What TCRdb holds here is the immuneACCESS table cut down to in-frame rearrangements. Part of the clones is not present; checked against another copy, under half of the missing clones reflect an unresolved V gene, and the others are unexplained. D and trimming were read from the DNA, whereas the V and J calls and clone size are those reported in that table. For this sample there are 25,000 to 35,000 clones; about 83% appear just once. The ten most abundant clones make up roughly 23% of the sample.

Remarks on this clone: The target of this receptor is not known. One base away there is no much larger clone; base qualities are not given.

Collaborating institutions collected whole blood in K2EDTA tubes following their own protocols. For TCRbeta analysis, collaborator samples were shipped as frozen whole blood, as isolated PBMCs, or as DNA extracted from either sample type. V lost 5 bases and J lost 8 bases, and the count of bases not matched to a germline gene is 5. Spanning cysteine to phenylalanine, the CDR3 consists of 14 amino acids. Only the CDR3 DNA stays, 42 bases, in frame from base 1. CDR1 is given as SEHNR and CDR2 as FQNEAQ, both from the germline V gene (reference sequence). The sequence links TRBV7-9 to TRBJ1-4, with 10 bases matching TRBD1. The receptor was derived from a man aged 70-80 years with active COVID-19. Sequencing input: peripheral blood. The CDR3 region has the sequence CASSVGQGGEKLFF. The DNA sequence is TGTGCCAGCAGCGTAGGACAGGGGGGCGAAAAACTGTTTTTT.